The sequence of this T cell receptor (beta chain) was determined in a study of blood T cells in healthy people across ages. The authors drew approximately 10 milliliters of peripheral blood from each donor. Whenever a sample was processed, at least 7 million PBMCs were isolated. The use of a sample-barcoded 5' primer and a J-beta primer mix characterized a second PCR of roughly 7 to 12 cycles. Sequencing recovered at least 2.5 million CDR3-containing paired-end reads from each sample. Using its own MiXCR run on the 5' RACE reads, TCRdb lists one record per CDR3 protein. The data show about a million distinct CDR3 sequences, roughly 48% seen once. Study results and limitations: Higher diversity, along with more naive CD4+ cells, distinguished long-lived donors from aged donors.

For this clonotype: Antigen: not known.

J was trimmed by 5 bases and V by 5 bases; bases with no gene match: 9. The CDR3 extends over 15 amino acids. Germline-derived CDR1 and CDR2 are MNHEY and SVGEGT. The material sequenced was blood. The clonotype originates from a man aged 25 to 40 in good health. The rearrangement joins TRBV6-2 or TRBV6-3 to TRBJ1-5, with 7 bases fitting TRBD1. DNA for the CDR3: TGTGCCAGCAGTCGGACAGGCCTCCTCCATCAGCCCCAGCATTTT. Amino acid sequence: CASSRTGLLHQPQHF.